This is a list of T cell receptor beta chains from one sample in a study of beta chain features in type 1 diabetes. This table comes from immunoSEQ multiplex PCR, and its TCRdb copy is limited to in-frame clones, with some not included. The sample records some 410,000 clones, about 15% being singletons. The material sequenced was naive CD4+ T cells from blood. Receptors originate from a man between 25 and 39 years old in good health. Each CDR3 is given with its conserved first and last residue. A D gene is named only where the DNA matches it firmly. Expanded clones are given a class, and other clones once, few, many or no size at all.

CDR3 protein	CDR3 DNA	V gene	D gene	clone size	J gene
CASSARQGRGDTQYF	TGTGCCAGCAGCGCACGACAGGGGAGAGGAGATACGCAGTATTTT	TRBV9	TRBD1	.	TRBJ2-3
CAWRSPATWTYNEQFF	TGTGCCTGGAGATCCCCGGCGACATGGACTTACAATGAGCAGTTCTTC	TRBV30	.	.	TRBJ2-1
CASSDRGTGKYEQYF	TGTGCCAGCAGTGATCGCGGGACAGGGAAGTACGAGCAGTACTTC	TRBV6-1	TRBD1	.	TRBJ2-7
CASSYSRGVGYTF	TGTGCCAGCAGTTACTCACGGGGGGTCGGCTACACCTTC	TRBV6-5	.	.	TRBJ1-2
CASSQVGSETQYF	TGCGCCAGCAGCCAAGTGGGCAGTGAGACCCAGTACTTC	TRBV4-3	.	few	TRBJ2-5
CASSLAVSGVYQETQYF	TGCGCCAGCAGCTTGGCTGTTAGCGGGGTGTACCAAGAGACCCAGTACTTC	TRBV5-1	TRBD2	few	TRBJ2-5
CASSQNTEAFF	TGTGCCAGCAGCCAGAACACTGAAGCTTTCTTT	TRBV13	.	.	TRBJ1-1
CASSRGLAGGTTWNF	TGTGCCAGCAGCCGTGGACTAGCGGGAGGGACTACGTGGAATTTT	TRBV6-5	TRBD2	.	TRBJ2-3
CASSFQRRVGETQYF	TGTGCCAGCAGCTTTCAGCGGAGGGTGGGGGAGACCCAGTACTTC	TRBV7-2	.	few	TRBJ2-5
CAISSSGETQYF	TGTGCCATCAGCAGCTCGGGAGAGACCCAGTACTTC	TRBV10-3	.	many	TRBJ2-5
CASSQGQAGETQYF	TGCGCCAGCAGCCAAGGTCAGGCGGGGGAGACCCAGTACTTC	TRBV4-3	.	few	TRBJ2-5
CASSYRGAGTDTQYF	TGTGCCAGCAGTTACCGGGGAGCCGGCACAGATACGCAGTATTTT	TRBV6-5	.	few	TRBJ2-3
CASSPGAKETQYF	TGTGCCAGCAGCCCCGGGGCAAAAGAGACCCAGTACTTC	TRBV11-2	.	.	TRBJ2-5
CATELALDTGELFF	TGTGCCACCGAACTAGCGCTAGACACCGGGGAGCTGTTTTTT	TRBV10-3	TRBD2	few	TRBJ2-2
CAWSTGPTEKLFF	TGTGCCTGGTCCACAGGGCCGACTGAAAAACTGTTTTTT	TRBV30	.	few	TRBJ1-4
CAWSMGLGETQYF	TGTGCCTGGAGTATGGGCCTCGGGGAGACCCAGTACTTC	TRBV30	.	.	TRBJ2-5
CASSPGTLQGRGEKLFF	TGCGCCAGCAGCCCTGGGACACTACAGGGTAGAGGCGAAAAACTGTTTTTT	TRBV5-1	.	.	TRBJ1-4
CASSVGPGGRGETQYF	TGTGCCAGCAGCGTAGGTCCGGGCGGGAGAGGAGAGACCCAGTACTTC	TRBV9	TRBD2	.	TRBJ2-5
CASSKEQEQGVFHEQYF	TGTGCCAGCAGCAAGGAACAGGAACAGGGGGTTTTCCACGAGCAGTACTTC	TRBV21-1	.	few	TRBJ2-7
CSVGVVGSYNEQFF	TGCAGCGTTGGGGTGGTGGGCTCCTACAATGAGCAGTTCTTC	TRBV29-1	.	few	TRBJ2-1
CASSYSPSTIGYGYTF	TGTGCCAGCAGTTACTCCCCCTCGACCATTGGGTATGGCTACACCTTC	TRBV6-5	.	.	TRBJ1-2
CASSQDRSYSPLHF	TGCGCCAGCAGCCAAGATCGAAGTTATTCACCCCTCCACTTT	TRBV4-3	.	.	TRBJ1-6
CASSPRDPASSPLHF	TGTGCCAGCAGCCCGAGGGACCCGGCCAGCTCACCCCTCCACTTT	TRBV14	.	.	TRBJ1-6
CAWSVVSGNTIYF	TGTGCCTGGAGTGTAGTCAGTGGAAACACCATATATTTT	TRBV30	.	.	TRBJ1-3
CASSLPGLAGGPQETQYF	TGTGCCAGCAGCTTGCCCGGACTAGCGGGAGGGCCCCAAGAGACCCAGTACTTC	TRBV5-4	TRBD2	few	TRBJ2-5